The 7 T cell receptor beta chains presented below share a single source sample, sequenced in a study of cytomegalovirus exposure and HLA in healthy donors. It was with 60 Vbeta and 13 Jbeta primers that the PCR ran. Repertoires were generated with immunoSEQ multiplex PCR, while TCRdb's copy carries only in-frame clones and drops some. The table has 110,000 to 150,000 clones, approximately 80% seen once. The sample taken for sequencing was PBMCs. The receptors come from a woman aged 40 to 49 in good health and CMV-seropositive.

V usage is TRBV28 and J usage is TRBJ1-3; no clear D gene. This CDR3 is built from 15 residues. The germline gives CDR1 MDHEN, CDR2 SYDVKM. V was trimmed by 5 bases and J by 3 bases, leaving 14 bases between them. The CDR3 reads CASSVPWRFGNTIYF. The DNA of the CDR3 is TGTGCCAGCAGTGTACCCTGGCGGTTTGGAAACACCATATATTTT.

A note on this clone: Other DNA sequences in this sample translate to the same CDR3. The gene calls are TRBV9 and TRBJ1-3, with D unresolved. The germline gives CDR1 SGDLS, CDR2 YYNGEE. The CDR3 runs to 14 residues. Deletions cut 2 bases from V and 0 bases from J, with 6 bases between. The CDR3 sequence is CASSVGVSGNTIYF. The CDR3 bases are TGTGCCAGCAGCGTCGGGGTCTCTGGAAACACCATATATTTT.

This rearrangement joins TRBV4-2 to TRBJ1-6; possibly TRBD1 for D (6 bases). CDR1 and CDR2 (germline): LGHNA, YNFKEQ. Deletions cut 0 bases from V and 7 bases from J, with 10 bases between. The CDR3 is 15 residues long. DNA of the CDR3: TGTGCCAGCAGCCAAGATGAACAGGGAAATTCACCCCTCCACTTT. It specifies CASSQDEQGNSPLHF.

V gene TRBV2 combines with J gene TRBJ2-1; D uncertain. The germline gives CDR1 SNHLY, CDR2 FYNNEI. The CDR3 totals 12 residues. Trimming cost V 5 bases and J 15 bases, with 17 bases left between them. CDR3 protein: CASSLGPYSPFF. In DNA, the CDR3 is TGTGCCAGCAGTCTTGGGCCCTACTCCCCGTTCTTC.

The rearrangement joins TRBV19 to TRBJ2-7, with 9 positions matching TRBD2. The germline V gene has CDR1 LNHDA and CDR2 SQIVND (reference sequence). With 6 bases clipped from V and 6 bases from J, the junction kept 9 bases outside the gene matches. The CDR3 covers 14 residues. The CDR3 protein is CASSPDGTSSEQYF. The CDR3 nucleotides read TGTGCCAGTAGCCCCGACGGGACTAGCTCCGAGCAGTACTTC.

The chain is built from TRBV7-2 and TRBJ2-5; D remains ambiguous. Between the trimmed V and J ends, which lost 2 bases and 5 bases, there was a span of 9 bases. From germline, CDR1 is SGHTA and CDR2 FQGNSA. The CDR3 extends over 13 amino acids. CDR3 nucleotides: TGTGCCAGCAGCTTAACCTGGAGTGAGACCCAGTACTTC. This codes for CASSLTWSETQYF. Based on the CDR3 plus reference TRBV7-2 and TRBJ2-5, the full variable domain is GAGVSQSPSNKVTEKGKDVELRCDPISGHTALYWYRQSLGQGLEFLIYFQGNSAPDKSGLPSDRFSAERTGGSVSTLTIQRTQQEDSAVYLCASSLTWSETQYFGPGTRLLVL.

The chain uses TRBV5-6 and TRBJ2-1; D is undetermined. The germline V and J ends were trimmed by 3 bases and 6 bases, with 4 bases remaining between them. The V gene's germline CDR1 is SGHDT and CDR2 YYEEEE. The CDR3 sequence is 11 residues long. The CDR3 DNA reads TGTGCCAGCAGCTGGGCCAATGAGCAGTTCTTC. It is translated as CASSWANEQFF.